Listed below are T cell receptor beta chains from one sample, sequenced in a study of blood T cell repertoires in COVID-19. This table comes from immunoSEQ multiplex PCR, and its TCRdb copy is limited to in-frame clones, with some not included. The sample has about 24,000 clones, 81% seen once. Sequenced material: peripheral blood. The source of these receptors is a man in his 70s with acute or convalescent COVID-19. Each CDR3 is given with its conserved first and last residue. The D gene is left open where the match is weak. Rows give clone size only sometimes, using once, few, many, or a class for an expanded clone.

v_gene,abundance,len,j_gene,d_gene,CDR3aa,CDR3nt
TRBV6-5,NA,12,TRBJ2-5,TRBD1,CASRDRWETQYF,TGTGCCAGCAGGGACAGGTGGGAGACCCAGTACTTC
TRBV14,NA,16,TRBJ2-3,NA,CASSQDQARGSDTQYF,TGTGCCAGCAGCCAAGATCAGGCCAGGGGTTCAGATACGCAGTATTTT
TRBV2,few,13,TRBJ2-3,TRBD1,CASSRDRGDTQYF,TGTGCCAGCAGTCGAGACAGGGGGGATACGCAGTATTTT
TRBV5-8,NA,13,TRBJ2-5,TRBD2,CASSLAAGDTQYF,TGTGCCAGCAGCTTGGCTGCGGGAGATACCCAGTACTTC
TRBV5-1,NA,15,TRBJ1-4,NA,CASSRTGTSNEKLFF,TGCGCCAGCAGTCGCACCGGGACAAGTAATGAAAAACTGTTTTTT
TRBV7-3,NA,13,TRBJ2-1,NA,CASSLDSHNEQFF,TGTGCCAGCAGCTTAGACAGCCACAATGAGCAGTTCTTC
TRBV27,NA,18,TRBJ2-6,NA,CASSLVGRDFSGANVLTF,TGTGCCAGCAGTTTAGTGGGCAGGGACTTCTCTGGGGCCAACGTCCTGACTTTC
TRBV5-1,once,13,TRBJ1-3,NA,CASKGQTPNTIYF,TGCGCCAGCAAGGGGCAAACTCCGAACACCATATATTTT
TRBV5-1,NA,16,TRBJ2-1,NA,CASSSDRTGPSNEQFF,TGCGCCAGCAGCTCCGACAGAACCGGGCCCTCCAATGAGCAGTTCTTC
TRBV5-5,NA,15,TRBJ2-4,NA,CASSFSGAEGYIQYF,TGTGCCAGCAGCTTCTCAGGGGCAGAGGGCTACATTCAGTACTTC
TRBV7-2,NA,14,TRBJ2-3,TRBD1,CASSFGTGKNTQYF,TGTGCCAGCAGCTTTGGGACAGGGAAGAATACGCAGTATTTT
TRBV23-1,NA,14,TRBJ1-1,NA,CASSGGAQAGKAFF,TGCGCCAGCAGCGGGGGAGCTCAAGCGGGAAAAGCTTTCTTT
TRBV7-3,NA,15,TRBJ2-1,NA,CASSPGAGSYNEQFF,TGTGCCAGCAGCCCAGGGGCGGGCTCCTACAATGAGCAGTTCTTC
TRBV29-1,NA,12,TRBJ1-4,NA,CSVLQGQEKLFF,TGCAGCGTGCTCCAGGGTCAGGAAAAACTGTTTTTT
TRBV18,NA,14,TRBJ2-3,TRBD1,CASSRDRSTDTQYF,TGTGCCAGCTCACGGGACAGAAGCACAGATACGCAGTATTTT